These T cell receptor beta chains were read from a single sample in a study of blood T cell repertoires in COVID-19. Sequencing used immunoSEQ multiplex PCR; TCRdb keeps in-frame clones, though not all of them. The sample gives roughly 320,000 clones, approximately 90% of which show up once; approximately 4.1% is in the top ten. Sequencing was carried out using PBMCs or T cells enriched from blood (not recorded which). The receptors here all came from a woman between 25 and 40 years old who had been exposed to COVID-19. Both conserved end residues are part of each CDR3. A D gene is named only where the DNA matches it firmly. A clone size is listed for some rows: how often the clone was seen (once, few, many), or a class if it is expanded.

j_call	d_call	v_call	clone_size	cdr3_aa	cdr3_nt
TRBJ2-7	NA	TRBV19	NA	CASSSAYEQYF	TGTGCCAGTTCAAGCGCCTACGAGCAGTACTTC
TRBJ2-3	TRBD2	TRBV13	NA	CASSTILAGSTDTQYF	TGTGCCAGCAGCACTATACTAGCGGGAAGCACAGATACGCAGTATTTT
TRBJ2-5	TRBD2	TRBV5-1	NA	CASSWGVAGGLKTQYF	TGCGCCAGCAGCTGGGGAGTTGCGGGGGGGCTGAAGACCCAGTACTTC
TRBJ1-1	NA	TRBV6-4	NA	CASSDSKYGQQMNTEAFF	TGTGCCAGCAGTGACTCGAAGTACGGACAACAAATGAACACTGAAGCTTTCTTT
TRBJ1-1	TRBD1	TRBV9	few	CASSPRTGGYTEAFF	TGTGCCAGCAGCCCGCGGACAGGGGGATACACTGAAGCTTTCTTT
TRBJ2-3	TRBD1	TRBV4-3	NA	CASSQTSGGHYLTQYF	TGCGCCAGCAGCCAAACTTCAGGGGGCCACTACCTTACGCAGTATTTT
TRBJ1-5	NA	TRBV10-3	NA	CAISGDRNNQPQHF	TGTGCCATCAGTGGAGACAGAAATAATCAGCCCCAGCATTTT
TRBJ2-1	TRBD2	TRBV5-1	once	CASSPGGLAGNIEQFF	TGCGCCAGCAGCCCTGGAGGGCTAGCGGGAAACATTGAGCAGTTCTTC
TRBJ2-7	NA	TRBV4-2	NA	CASSPAGLAYEQYF	TGTGCCAGCAGCCCGGCGGGCCTAGCCTACGAGCAGTACTTC
TRBJ2-1	NA	TRBV12-3/TRBV12-4	NA	CASSGTPRREQFF	TGTGCCAGCAGCGGGACACCAAGACGTGAGCAGTTCTTC
TRBJ2-3	TRBD2	TRBV5-1	once	CASSLLAGGDDTQYF	TGCGCCAGCAGCTTACTAGCGGGGGGGGACGATACGCAGTATTTT
TRBJ1-2	NA	TRBV18	NA	CASSPTRDTLNGYTF	TGTGCCAGCTCACCAACCCGGGACACCTTGAATGGCTACACCTTC
TRBJ1-2	TRBD1	TRBV9	NA	CASSPRQGPRYGYTF	TGTGCCAGCAGCCCCCGACAGGGCCCTCGCTATGGCTACACCTTC
TRBJ1-2	NA	TRBV20-1	NA	CSARGHRGYTF	TGCAGTGCTAGAGGCCACAGGGGCTACACCTTC
TRBJ1-3	NA	TRBV5-1	NA	CASRPQGLISGNTIYF	TGCGCCAGTCGCCCCCAGGGCTTAATCTCTGGAAACACCATATATTTT
TRBJ2-5	NA	TRBV19	NA	CASMGGGGGETQYF	TGTGCCAGTATGGGGGGCGGGGGAGGAGAGACCCAGTACTTC
TRBJ1-1	TRBD1	TRBV7-8	NA	CASSLADRVLVTEAFF	TGTGCCAGCAGCTTAGCTGACAGGGTGTTGGTCACTGAAGCTTTCTTT
TRBJ1-2	TRBD1	TRBV7-9	few	CASSSGQGEIKYGYTF	TGTGCCAGCAGCTCTGGACAGGGGGAGATAAAATATGGCTACACCTTC
TRBJ2-3	NA	TRBV7-3	NA	CASSLIGGFTDTQYF	TGTGCCAGCAGCTTAATAGGGGGATTCACAGATACGCAGTATTTT
TRBJ1-2	NA	TRBV7-2	NA	CASSPPSDGYTF	TGTGCCAGCAGCCCCCCCTCGGATGGCTACACCTTC
TRBJ1-1	NA	TRBV2	NA	CASSPDRSAEAFF	TGTGCCAGCAGCCCCGACCGGAGCGCTGAAGCTTTCTTT
TRBJ2-3	TRBD2	TRBV5-4	NA	CASSMPAGVTDTQYF	TGTGCCAGCAGCATGCCAGCGGGGGTAACAGATACGCAGTATTTT
TRBJ2-3	TRBD1	TRBV7-6	NA	CASSQDRGRTDTQYF	TGTGCCAGCAGCCAGGACAGGGGCAGGACAGATACGCAGTATTTT
TRBJ2-1	NA	TRBV21-1	once	CASSKEFASGGVENEQFF	TGTGCCAGCAGCAAAGAATTCGCTAGCGGGGGGGTGGAGAATGAGCAGTTCTTC
TRBJ2-5	TRBD2	TRBV4-1	once	CASSQDRSSGGAGETQYF	TGCGCCAGCAGCCAAGATCGTTCTAGCGGGGGGGCCGGAGAGACCCAGTACTTC
TRBJ2-1	TRBD1	TRBV2	NA	CASSGQGANEQFF	TGTGCCAGCAGTGGACAGGGGGCGAATGAGCAGTTCTTC
TRBJ2-5	NA	TRBV5-4	NA	CASSGEQETQYF	TGTGCCAGCTCTGGAGAACAAGAGACCCAGTACTTC
TRBJ2-3	NA	TRBV11-1	NA	CASSLAPGSTDTQYF	TGTGCCAGCAGCTTAGCCCCAGGGTCGACAGATACGCAGTATTTT
TRBJ1-6	NA	TRBV7-3	NA	CASSSGNSPLHF	TGTGCCAGCAGCTCCGGGAATTCACCCCTCCACTTT
TRBJ1-3	NA	TRBV20-1	NA	CSASRQFSGNTIYF	TGCAGTGCTAGTAGACAGTTCTCTGGAAACACCATATATTTT
TRBJ2-1	TRBD1	TRBV5-1	NA	CASSSDRGPNEQFF	TGCGCCAGCAGCTCGGACAGGGGGCCCAATGAGCAGTTCTTC
TRBJ2-1	TRBD2	TRBV3-1/TRBV3-2	NA	CASSQVRGDEQFF	TGTGCCAGCAGCCAAGTTCGGGGGGACGAGCAGTTCTTC
TRBJ1-2	TRBD1	TRBV6-4	NA	CASSVGQGGFEGYTF	TGTGCCAGCAGTGTCGGTCAGGGGGGATTCGAAGGCTACACCTTC
TRBJ1-3	NA	TRBV18	NA	CASSPGTNSGNTIYF	TGTGCCAGCTCACCAGGGACAAACTCTGGAAACACCATATATTTT
TRBJ1-2	NA	TRBV30	NA	CAWSVLLRRNDYGYTF	TGTGCCTGGAGTGTACTTTTACGCAGGAATGACTATGGCTACACCTTC
TRBJ1-4	NA	TRBV7-9	NA	CASSLGQSSNEKLFF	TGTGCCAGCAGCTTAGGACAGAGCTCTAATGAAAAACTGTTTTTT
TRBJ1-2	TRBD1	TRBV6-2/TRBV6-3	NA	CASSSPGQGLYGYTF	TGTGCCAGCAGTTCACCGGGACAGGGGCTCTATGGCTACACCTTC
TRBJ2-1	NA	TRBV19	NA	CASSIAPARGNEQFF	TGTGCCAGTAGTATTGCTCCAGCAAGGGGCAATGAGCAGTTCTTC
TRBJ1-2	NA	TRBV7-6	NA	CASSLQIEDGYTF	TGTGCCAGCAGTCTTCAAATTGAGGATGGCTACACCTTC
TRBJ2-7	NA	TRBV7-9	NA	CASSLDRTTYEQYF	TGTGCCAGCAGCTTAGACAGGACTACCTACGAGCAGTACTTC
TRBJ2-1	NA	TRBV27	NA	CASSSTPYLLAGTYNEQFF	TGTGCCAGCAGTTCTACACCCTACCTGTTGGCAGGGACCTACAATGAGCAGTTCTTC
TRBJ2-1	NA	TRBV15	NA	CATSRDRGAGEQFF	TGTGCCACCAGCAGAGATCGGGGGGCAGGAGAGCAGTTCTTC
TRBJ2-5	TRBD2	TRBV24-1	few	CATSDPIRTSGGEETQYF	TGTGCCACCAGTGACCCTATACGGACTAGCGGGGGGGAAGAGACCCAGTACTTC
TRBJ1-5	TRBD1	TRBV16	once	CASSQSRGGSNQPQHF	TGTGCCAGCAGCCAATCTAGAGGGGGCTCCAATCAGCCCCAGCATTTT
TRBJ2-3	TRBD2	TRBV13	NA	CASSSLAGGNASTDTQYF	TGTGCCAGCAGCTCGCTAGCGGGGGGAAATGCTAGCACAGATACGCAGTATTTT